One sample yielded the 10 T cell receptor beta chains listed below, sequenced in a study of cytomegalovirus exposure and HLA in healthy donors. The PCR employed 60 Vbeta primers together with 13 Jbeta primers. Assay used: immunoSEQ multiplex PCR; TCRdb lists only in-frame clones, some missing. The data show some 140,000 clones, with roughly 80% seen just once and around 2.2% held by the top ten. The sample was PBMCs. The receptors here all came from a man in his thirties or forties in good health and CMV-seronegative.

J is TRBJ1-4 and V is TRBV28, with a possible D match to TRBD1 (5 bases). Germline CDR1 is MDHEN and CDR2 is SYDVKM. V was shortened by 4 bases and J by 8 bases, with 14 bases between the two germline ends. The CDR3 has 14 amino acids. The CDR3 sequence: CASSSSWGYEKLFF. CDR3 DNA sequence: TGTGCCAGCAGTTCGTCGTGGGGCTACGAAAAACTGTTTTTT.

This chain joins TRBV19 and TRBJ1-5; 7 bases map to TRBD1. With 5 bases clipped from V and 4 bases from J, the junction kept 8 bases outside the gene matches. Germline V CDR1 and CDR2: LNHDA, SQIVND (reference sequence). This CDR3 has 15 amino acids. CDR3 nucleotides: TGTGCCAGTAGTCCCGGACAGGTAGGGAATCAGCCCCAGCATTTT. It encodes CASSPGQVGNQPQHF. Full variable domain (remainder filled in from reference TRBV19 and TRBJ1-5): DGGITQSPKYLFRKEGQNVTLSCEQNLNHDAMYWYRQDPGQGLRLIYYSQIVNDFQKGDIAEGYSVSREKKESFPLTVTSAQKNPTAFYLCASSPGQVGNQPQHFGDGTRLSIL.

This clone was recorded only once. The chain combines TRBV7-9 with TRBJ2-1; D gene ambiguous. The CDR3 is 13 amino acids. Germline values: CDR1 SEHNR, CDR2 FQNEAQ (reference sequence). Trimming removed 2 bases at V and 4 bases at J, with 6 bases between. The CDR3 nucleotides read TGTGCCAGCAGCTTATGGCAGTACAATGAGCAGTTCTTC. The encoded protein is CASSLWQYNEQFF.

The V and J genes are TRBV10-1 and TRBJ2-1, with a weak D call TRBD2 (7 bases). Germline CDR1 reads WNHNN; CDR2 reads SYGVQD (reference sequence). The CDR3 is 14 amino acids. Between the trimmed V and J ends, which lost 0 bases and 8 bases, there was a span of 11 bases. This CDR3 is CASSESGGGDEQFF. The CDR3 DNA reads TGCGCCAGCAGTGAGTCAGGGGGGGGCGATGAGCAGTTCTTC.

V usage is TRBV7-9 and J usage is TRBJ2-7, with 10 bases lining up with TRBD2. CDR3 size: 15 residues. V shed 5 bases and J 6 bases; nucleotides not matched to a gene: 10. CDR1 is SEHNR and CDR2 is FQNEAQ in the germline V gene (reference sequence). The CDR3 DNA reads TGTGCCAGCAGCGTTGGCGGAGCGGGAGGGGGCGAGCAGTACTTC. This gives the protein CASSVGGAGGGEQYF.

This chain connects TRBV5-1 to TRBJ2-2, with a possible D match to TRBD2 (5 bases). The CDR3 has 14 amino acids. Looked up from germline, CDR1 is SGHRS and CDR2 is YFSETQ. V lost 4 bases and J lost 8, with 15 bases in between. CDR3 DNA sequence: TGCGCCAGCAGCCGGGAACCTCTCCCGGGGGAGCTGTTTTTT. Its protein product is CASSREPLPGELFF.

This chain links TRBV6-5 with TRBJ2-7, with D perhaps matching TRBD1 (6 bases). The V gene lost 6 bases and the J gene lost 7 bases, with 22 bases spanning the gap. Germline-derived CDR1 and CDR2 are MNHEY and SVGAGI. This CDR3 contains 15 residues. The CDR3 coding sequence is TGTGCCAGCAGGCCCACCGCGCAACAGGGACAAGAGCAGTACTTC. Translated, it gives CASRPTAQQGQEQYF.

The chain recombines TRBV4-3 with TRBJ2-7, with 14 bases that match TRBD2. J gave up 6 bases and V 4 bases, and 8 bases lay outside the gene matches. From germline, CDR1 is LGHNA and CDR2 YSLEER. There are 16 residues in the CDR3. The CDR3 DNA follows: TGCGCCAGCAGCCCCGGACTAGCGGGAGGTTTAGGCGAGCAGTACTTC. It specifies CASSPGLAGGLGEQYF.

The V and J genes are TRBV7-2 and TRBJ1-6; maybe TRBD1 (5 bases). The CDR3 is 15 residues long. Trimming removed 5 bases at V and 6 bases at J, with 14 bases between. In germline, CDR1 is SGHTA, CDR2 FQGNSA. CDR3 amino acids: CASSPGLLSNSPLHF. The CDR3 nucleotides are TGTGCCAGCAGCCCGGGACTTCTTAGTAATTCACCCCTCCACTTT. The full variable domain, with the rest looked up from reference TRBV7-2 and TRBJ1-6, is GAGVSQSPSNKVTEKGKDVELRCDPISGHTALYWYRQSLGQGLEFLIYFQGNSAPDKSGLPSDRFSAERTGGSVSTLTIQRTQQEDSAVYLCASSPGLLSNSPLHFGNGTRLTVT.

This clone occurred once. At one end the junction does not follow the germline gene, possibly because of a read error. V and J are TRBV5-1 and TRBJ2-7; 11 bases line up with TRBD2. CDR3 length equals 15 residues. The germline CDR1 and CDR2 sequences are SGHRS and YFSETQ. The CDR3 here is CASSLLAGAPNEQHF. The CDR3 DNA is TGCGCCAGCAGCTTACTAGCGGGGGCTCCTAACGAGCAGCACTTC.